Detailed here is one T cell receptor (beta chain). The data were taken from a study of cytomegalovirus exposure and HLA in healthy donors. Primers: 60 Vbeta forward and 13 Jbeta reverse. Profiled with immunoSEQ multiplex PCR; TCRdb holds only in-frame clones, not every one. Found here are approximately 120,000 clones, over 70% of them singletons; the top ten hold under 3.5%. V gave up 5 bases and J gave up 7 bases, with 12 bases separating them. The CDR3 spans 13 residues. Germline assignment: CDR1 LNHDA and CDR2 SQIVND (reference sequence). The receptor was isolated from a man aged 25-45 years in good health and CMV-seronegative. Sequencing was carried out using PBMCs. The chain recombines TRBV19 with TRBJ2-1; the D is unclear. CDR3 amino acids: CASSLTIRNEQFF. The CDR3 region has the DNA TGTGCCAGTAGTCTAACCATACGAAATGAGCAGTTCTTC.